Listed here are 32 T cell receptor beta chains from one sample, sequenced in a study of cytomegalovirus exposure and HLA in healthy donors. PCR used 60 Vbeta primers and 13 Jbeta primers. Method: immunoSEQ multiplex PCR; TCRdb's copy keeps in-frame clones and lacks some. Here the sample spans around 91,000 clones, 70% to 85% being singletons. Sequencing was performed on PBMCs. Receptors were obtained from a man between 18 and 35 years old in good health and CMV-seronegative.

This chain links TRBV2 with TRBJ2-7; D is possibly TRBD1 (5 bases). V was shortened by 4 bases and J by 6 bases, with 13 bases between the two germline ends. Germline CDR1 is SNHLY and CDR2 is FYNNEI. CDR3 length: 13 amino acids. DNA for the CDR3: TGTGCCAGCAGTGTTGAATCAGGGCCCGAGCAGTACTTC. Translating gives CASSVESGPEQYF.

This clone was counted between two and nine times. The chain links TRBV28 to TRBJ1-4; D call uncertain. The CDR3 has 12 residues. V gave up 4 bases and J gave up 7 bases, with 7 bases separating them. Germline CDR1 reads MDHEN; CDR2 reads SYDVKM. The CDR3 coding sequence is TGTGCCAGCAGTTATGTCGGTGAAAAACTGTTTTTT. This sequence encodes CASSYVGEKLFF. Combining the CDR3 with reference TRBV28 and TRBJ1-4 gives the whole variable domain DVKVTQSSRYLVKRTGEKVFLECVQDMDHENMFWYRQDPGLGLRLIYFSYDVKMKEKGDIPEGYSVSREKKERFSLILESASTNQTSMYLCASSYVGEKLFFGSGTQLSVL.

The DNA for the CDR3 is TGTGCCAGCAGTCAAATCGGGACTAGCGGGAGACGGCAGTTCTTC. It yields the protein CASSQIGTSGRRQFF. This sequence joins TRBV28 and TRBJ2-1; TRBD2 matches 14 bases. Losses at the gene ends were 5 bases for V and 12 bases for J; bases not matched to a gene: 9. The CDR3 has 15 amino acids. Germline CDR1 MDHEN, CDR2 SYDVKM.

The V and J genes are TRBV7-6 and TRBJ1-5, with D possibly matching TRBD1 (5 bases). Germline V lookup: CDR1 SGHVS, CDR2 FNYEAQ. This CDR3 has 14 amino acids. Trimming took 3 bases from V and 5 from J, leaving 11 bases between them. The CDR3 region is CASSFGAGDQPQHF. The CDR3 nucleotides read TGTGCCAGCAGCTTTGGGGCAGGAGATCAGCCCCAGCATTTT.

J is TRBJ2-5 and V is TRBV15; 10 nucleotides match TRBD1. J gave up 4 bases and V 0 bases, and 5 bases lay outside the gene matches. Germline CDR1 LNHNV, CDR2 YYDKDF (reference sequence). This CDR3 region has 16 residues. CDR3 sequence reads: CATSRDIGTGVETQYF. The CDR3 DNA sequence: TGTGCCACCAGCAGAGATATAGGGACAGGGGTAGAGACCCAGTACTTC.

CDR3 sequence (DNA): TGTGCCAGCAGCCGAGCGGGAGGCTCCTACAATGAGCAGTTCTTC. Its translation: CASSRAGGSYNEQFF. The genes are TRBV7-9 and TRBJ2-1; 9 bases map to TRBD2. There are 15 residues in the CDR3. J lost 0 bases, V lost 5 bases, and 2 bases had no gene match. CDR1 is SEHNR, CDR2 FQNEAQ, per germline (reference sequence).

The chain is built from TRBV29-1 and TRBJ2-1; 8 nucleotides line up with TRBD2. Trimming took 8 bases from V and 1 from J; bases not matched to a gene: 16. Germline V gene data show CDR1 as SQVTM and CDR2 as ANQGSEA. This CDR3 comprises 17 residues. In DNA, the CDR3 is TGCAGCTCCGAAGGTACTAGCGGCTTAGGGTCCTACAATGAGCAGTTCTTC. Translated: CSSEGTSGLGSYNEQFF.

The V call is TRBV28, the J call TRBJ2-1; TRBD2 agrees at 8 bases. The CDR3 is made up of 15 amino acids. With 6 bases clipped from V and 9 bases from J, the junction kept 13 bases outside the gene matches. The V gene's germline CDR1 is MDHEN and CDR2 SYDVKM. CDR3 loop: CASRLIAAGASEQFF. The CDR3 bases are TGTGCCAGCAGACTCATAGCAGCGGGGGCCAGTGAGCAGTTCTTC. Drawing the rest from reference TRBV28 and TRBJ2-1, the complete variable domain is DVKVTQSSRYLVKRTGEKVFLECVQDMDHENMFWYRQDPGLGLRLIYFSYDVKMKEKGDIPEGYSVSREKKERFSLILESASTNQTSMYLCASRLIAAGASEQFFGPGTRLTVL.

The rearrangement joins TRBV11-2 to TRBJ2-2; 7 bases line up with TRBD2. This CDR3 contains 17 residues. Per germline, CDR1 SGHAT and CDR2 FQNNGV. V lost 2 bases, J lost 5 bases, and 11 bases stayed unmatched. The DNA for the CDR3 is TGTGCCAGCAGCTTAAGGGTTGGAGCGGGAAGGACCGGGGAGCTGTTTTTT. This sequence encodes CASSLRVGAGRTGELFF.

The CDR3 loop is CASSLYRGGSYEQYF. Here the CDR3 DNA reads TGTGCCAGCAGCTTATACAGGGGGGGATCCTACGAGCAGTACTTC. The chain combines TRBV7-3 with TRBJ2-5; a weak D match, TRBD1 (8 bases). The DNA end is a closer match to TRBJ2-7, so the J assignment may be wrong. CDR1 and CDR2 from the germline V gene are SGHTA and FQGTGA. The CDR3 covers 15 residues.

V gene TRBV7-8 combines with J gene TRBJ2-7, with a tentative D call TRBD2 (5 bases). This CDR3 contains 14 residues. Germline V lookup: CDR1 SGHVS, CDR2 FQNEAQ. The germline V and J ends were trimmed by 5 bases and 2 bases, with 13 bases remaining between them. The CDR3 DNA reads TGTGCCAGCAGCCGGCGGGCCAGAACCTACGAGCAGTACTTC. It is translated as CASSRRARTYEQYF.

In its sample, this clone was seen once. The chain recombines TRBV7-8 with TRBJ2-2; 10 bases are a match to TRBD2. CDR3 size: 15 residues. Germline CDR1 reads SGHVS; CDR2 reads FQNEAQ. V was clipped by 8 bases and J by 8 bases; unmatched bases: 11. CDR3 nucleotide sequence: TGTGCCAGCTATTCTCACTTAGCGGGGGGAGGGGAGCTGTTTTTT. Protein sequence: CASYSHLAGGGELFF.

The rearrangement uses TRBV7-2 and TRBJ2-3, with D maybe TRBD1 (5 bases). V shed 2 bases and J shed 5 bases, with 14 bases lying between them. The CDR3 covers 15 residues. Germline-derived CDR1 and CDR2 are SGHTA and FQGNSA. CDR3 sequence: CASSLFSSGQDTQYF. CDR3 sequence (DNA): TGTGCCAGCAGCTTATTTAGTTCCGGACAAGATACGCAGTATTTT.

J is TRBJ1-2 and V is TRBV21-1; the table's D gene call, TRBD1, was not cross checked with the DNA. TRBV21-1 is a known pseudogene. This CDR3 is built from 14 residues. CDR3 in amino acids: CASLGTTTNYGYTF. CDR3 in DNA: TGTGCCAGCCTGGGGACAACTACTAACTATGGCTACACCTTC.

The V call is TRBV30, the J call TRBJ1-5; a possible D gene is TRBD1 (6 bases). The CDR3 is 13 amino acids. CDR1 is GTSNPN and CDR2 is SVGIG in the germline V gene (reference sequence). V was clipped by 0 bases and J by 6 bases, with 9 bases between them. CDR3 DNA sequence: TGTGCCTGGAGTGTAGGGGGGGGTCAGCCCCAGCATTTT. It yields the protein CAWSVGGGQPQHF.

V is TRBV11-2 and J is TRBJ2-1; 8 bases map to TRBD2. J gave up 4 bases and V 0 bases, and 5 bases lay outside the gene matches. The CDR3 consists of 16 residues. Germline CDR1 SGHAT, CDR2 FQNNGV. The CDR3 protein is CASSLEATSVYNEQFF. The CDR3 DNA reads as TGTGCCAGCAGCTTAGAGGCGACTAGCGTGTACAATGAGCAGTTCTTC.

The chain recombines TRBV2 with TRBJ2-4; no definite D call. The CDR3 totals 15 residues. Germline V lookup: CDR1 SNHLY, CDR2 FYNNEI. Trimming stripped 4 bases from V and 3 bases from J, with 13 bases between. The DNA for the CDR3 is TGTGCCAGCAGTGGGAGAGAGGCCCACAAAAACATTCAGTACTTC. Its protein is CASSGREAHKNIQYF.

The V gene is TRBV5-1, the J gene TRBJ2-7; 8 nucleotides align to TRBD2. Germline V gives CDR1 SGHRS, CDR2 YFSETQ. The J segment lost 0 bases and the V segment lost 0 bases, leaving 8 bases of the junction unmatched. CDR3 length equals 17 residues. Here the CDR3 reads CASSLVPSGSSSYEQYF. In nucleotides, the CDR3 is TGCGCCAGCAGCTTGGTACCTAGCGGGTCTAGCTCCTACGAGCAGTACTTC. Complete variable domain (other parts from reference TRBV5-1 and TRBJ2-7): KAGVTQTPRYLIKTRGQQVTLSCSPISGHRSVSWYQQTPGQGLQFLFEYFSETQRNKGNFPGRFSGRQFSNSRSEMNVSTLELGDSALYLCASSLVPSGSSSYEQYFGPGTRLTVT.

Only a few counts were recorded for this clone. CDR3: CATSANTESGYTF. The CDR3 DNA is TGTGCCACCTCCGCTAATACAGAGTCCGGCTACACCTTC. The V call is TRBV10-3, the J call TRBJ1-2; no clear D gene. CDR3 length equals 13 residues. V lost 10 bases and J lost 8, with 20 bases in between. Germline assignment: CDR1 ENHRY and CDR2 SYGVKD.

CDR3 loop: CASSYTRDRTYEQYF. Written as DNA, the CDR3 is TGTGCCAGCAGTTATACCCGGGACAGGACCTACGAGCAGTACTTC. The chain carries TRBV6-5 and TRBJ2-7; 8 bases are shared with TRBD1. V lost 3 bases, J lost 2 bases, and 6 bases stayed unmatched. This CDR3 spans 15 amino acids. CDR1 is MNHEY, CDR2 SVGAGI, per germline.

This rearrangement joins TRBV28 to TRBJ2-1; TRBD2 agrees at 10 bases. The length of the CDR3 is 15 residues. In germline, CDR1 is MDHEN, CDR2 SYDVKM. Losses at the gene ends were 7 bases for V and 8 bases for J; bases not matched to a gene: 11. CDR3 sequence reads: CASKSSGSGFDEQFF. DNA of the CDR3: TGTGCCAGCAAGTCTAGCGGGAGTGGGTTTGATGAGCAGTTCTTC.

This chain connects TRBV29-1 to TRBJ2-1; 11 bases line up with TRBD2. This CDR3 region has 16 residues. Trimming removed 2 bases from V and 4 bases from J; junction bases left unmatched: 7. Germline loops: CDR1 SQVTM, CDR2 ANQGSEA. CDR3 residues: CSVESSGRRAYNEQFF. CDR3 DNA: TGCAGCGTTGAATCTAGCGGGAGGAGGGCGTACAATGAGCAGTTCTTC.

V gene TRBV27 combines with J gene TRBJ2-2, with D unresolved. Trimming left V 3 bases short and J 6 bases short, with 17 bases between. Germline values: CDR1 MNHEY, CDR2 SMNVEV (reference sequence). The CDR3 runs to 16 residues. This CDR3 is CASSFLVPSAPGELFF. The CDR3, as DNA: TGTGCCAGCAGTTTTCTAGTTCCTAGTGCGCCCGGGGAGCTGTTTTTT.

The chain combines TRBV27 with TRBJ2-5; D possibly corresponds to TRBD1 (6 bases). The CDR3 consists of 16 residues. The V and J ends lost 5 bases and 4 bases respectively, with 20 bases between them. Germline V lookup: CDR1 MNHEY, CDR2 SMNVEV (reference sequence). Here the CDR3 reads CASSPNPGHQGETQYF. CDR3 nucleotides: TGTGCCAGCAGTCCTAATCCGGGACATCAAGGAGAGACCCAGTACTTC.

In its sample, this clone was seen once. The rearrangement uses TRBV5-5 and TRBJ1-1; TRBD1 agrees at 7 bases. V lost 4 bases to trimming and J lost 6 bases; unmatched junction nucleotides: 9. Germline-derived CDR1 and CDR2 are SGHKS and YYEKEE (reference sequence). CDR3 length: 14 amino acids. CDR3 residues: CASSTRDSSAEAFF. The CDR3 DNA is TGTGCCAGCAGCACCCGGGACAGTTCTGCTGAAGCTTTCTTT.

The V call is TRBV2, the J call TRBJ1-2, with a tentative D call TRBD1 (5 bases). V was pared by 2 bases and J by 8 bases, with 12 bases between. Germline CDR1 and CDR2: SNHLY and FYNNEI. The CDR3 totals 13 residues. CDR3 in amino acids: CASSETTGLGYTF. In nucleotides, the CDR3 is TGTGCCAGCAGTGAAACCACAGGTCTCGGCTACACCTTC. The complete variable domain, with remaining parts taken from reference TRBV2 and TRBJ1-2, reads EPEVTQTPSHQVTQMGQEVILRCVPISNHLYFYWYRQILGQKVEFLVSFYNNEISEKSEIFDDQFSVERPDGSNFTLKIRSTKLEDSAMYFCASSETTGLGYTFGSGTRLTVV.

The chain uses TRBV5-6 and TRBJ1-1; unclear D gene. V dropped 4 bases and J dropped 0 bases, with 13 bases sitting between them. The germline gives CDR1 SGHDT, CDR2 YYEEEE. CDR3 length: 15 amino acids. CDR3 sequence (DNA): TGTGCCAGCAGCGCCCAGATCCACATGAACACTGAAGCTTTCTTT. Amino acids: CASSAQIHMNTEAFF. The full variable domain, its missing parts supplied by reference TRBV5-6 and TRBJ1-1, is DAGVTQSPTHLIKTRGQQVTLRCSPKSGHDTVSWYQQALGQGPQFIFQYYEEEERQRGNFPDRFSGHQFPNYSSELNVNALLLGDSALYLCASSAQIHMNTEAFFGQGTRLTVV.

CDR3 protein: CASSIPTGAREKLFF. The CDR3 nucleotides read TGTGCCAGTAGTATCCCGACAGGGGCGAGGGAAAAACTGTTTTTT. The V gene is TRBV19, the J gene TRBJ1-4, with 8 bases identical to TRBD1. J gave up 8 bases and V 3 bases, and 8 bases lay outside the gene matches. The V gene's germline CDR1 is LNHDA and CDR2 SQIVND (reference sequence). There are 15 residues in the CDR3.

The CDR3 protein is CASSLSGVSYEQYF. The CDR3 DNA is TGCGCCAGCAGCTTGTCAGGGGTCTCCTACGAGCAGTACTTC. The gene calls are TRBV5-1 and TRBJ2-5; weak D call: TRBD1 (6 bases). The DNA end favors TRBJ2-7, so the J call may be wrong. The CDR3 is 14 residues long. Germline V gives CDR1 SGHRS, CDR2 YFSETQ.

The chain uses TRBV29-1 and TRBJ1-1; 9 bases fit TRBD1. The CDR3 totals 13 residues. Germline V gives CDR1 SQVTM, CDR2 ANQGSEA. V lost 4 bases and J lost 1; bases outside the gene matches: 1. The CDR3 region is CSVGQGGNTEAFF. CDR3 nucleotide sequence: TGCAGCGTTGGACAGGGGGGGAACACTGAAGCTTTCTTT. Complete variable domain (other parts from reference TRBV29-1 and TRBJ1-1): SAVISQKPSRDICQRGTSLTIQCQVDSQVTMMFWYRQQPGQSLTLIATANQGSEATYESGFVIDKFPISRPNLTFSTLTVSNMSPEDSSIYLCSVGQGGNTEAFFGQGTRLTVV.

This clone was seen ten or more times. This chain links TRBV28 with TRBJ1-4; 7 bases align to TRBD1. The CDR3 length is 17 residues. V shed 6 bases and J 7 bases; nucleotides not matched to a gene: 17. The V gene's germline CDR1 is MDHEN and CDR2 SYDVKM. The CDR3 DNA sequence: TGTGCCAGCAGCCCACCCCCCTACAGGGGAAGAGGTGAAAAACTGTTTTTT. Protein product: CASSPPPYRGRGEKLFF.

The chain couples TRBV7-6 to TRBJ1-1, with D perhaps matching TRBD1 (5 bases). The V end lost 5 bases, the J end lost 4 bases, and 14 bases lay between the germline ends. The CDR3 contains 14 residues. Per the germline V gene, CDR1 is SGHVS and CDR2 is FNYEAQ. Here the CDR3 reads CASSPGGVVTEAFF. The CDR3, as DNA: TGTGCCAGCAGCCCCGGGGGGGTAGTCACTGAAGCTTTCTTT.